This T cell receptor beta chain was recovered during a study of T-cell reconstitution after alpha-beta-depleted transplantation in children. Overall study results and limits: T-cell counts and diversity at one year following transplant were attributed mainly to newly produced T cells.

The CDR3 totals 13 residues. Trimming took off 4 bases at V and 4 bases at J, with 8 bases between the two ends. Germline CDR1 SGHTA, CDR2 FQGNSA. Unique molecular identifiers were incorporated into the prepared TCRbeta library. TCRdb redid the calling of the PCR reads with MiXCR, one entry per CDR3 protein. The sample lists under 250,000 distinct CDR3 sequences, approximately 17% seen once, with roughly two fifths in the top ten. Regarding this clonotype: Its antigen remains unknown.

The receptor was isolated from a male patient between 2 and 10 years old who had a stem cell transplant for acute lymphoblastic leukemia, so the T cells may come from the graft donor. The gene calls are TRBV7-2 and TRBJ1-3; D is undetermined. The material was PBMCs, mostly from graft donor cells, obtained 360 days after TCRalphabeta/CD19-depleted stem cell transplant. The CDR3 reads CASSSGVGNTIYF. CDR3 sequence (DNA): TGTGCCAGCAGCTCTGGGGTCGGAAACACCATATATTTT.